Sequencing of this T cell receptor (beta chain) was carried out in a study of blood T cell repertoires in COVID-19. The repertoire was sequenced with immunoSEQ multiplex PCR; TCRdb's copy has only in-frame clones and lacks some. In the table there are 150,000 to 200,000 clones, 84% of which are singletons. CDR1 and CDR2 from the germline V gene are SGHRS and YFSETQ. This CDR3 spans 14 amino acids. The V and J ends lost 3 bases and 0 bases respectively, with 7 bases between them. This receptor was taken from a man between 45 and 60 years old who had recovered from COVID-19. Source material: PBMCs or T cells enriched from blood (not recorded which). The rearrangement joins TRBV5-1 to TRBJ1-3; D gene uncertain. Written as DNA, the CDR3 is TGCGCCAGCAGCTCAGCGAGCTCTGGAAACACCATATATTTT. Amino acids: CASSSASSGNTIYF.